These T cell receptor beta chains were read from a single sample in a study of T-cell reconstitution after alpha-beta-depleted transplantation in children. TCRdb called the PCR reads again in MiXCR, with one record for every CDR3 protein. The profile shows 70,000 to 95,000 distinct CDR3 sequences, 12% of them singletons. The source was PBMCs from the stem cell graft donor, collected from the stem cell graft. The receptor source for this set is a human donor who donated a stem cell graft to a child with inherited bone marrow failure. Both conserved end residues are part of each CDR3. The D gene is left open where the match is weak. Only part of the rows carry a size: once, few, many, or a class if the clone is expanded.

J gene,V gene,clone size,D gene,CDR3 DNA,CDR3 protein
TRBJ1-5,TRBV20-1,NA,NA,TGCAGTGCTAGAGACCCCCGGGGAGGGGACAATCAGCCCCAGCATTTT,CSARDPRGGDNQPQHF
TRBJ1-5,TRBV12-5,NA,NA,TGTGCTAGTGGTCCCACCGCTAGCAATCAGCCCCAGCATTTT,CASGPTASNQPQHF
TRBJ2-6,TRBV9,many,NA,TGTGCCAGCAGCGTAGAGGCAGGGTCCGGCAACGTCCTGACTTTC,CASSVEAGSGNVLTF
TRBJ2-7,TRBV7-2,many,NA,TGTGCCAGCAGCAATAGCCACCGGTTTACCTTC,CASSNSHRFTF
TRBJ2-3,TRBV11-1,NA,TRBD2,TGTGCCAGCAGTCATGGACTAGCGGGAGGGCCGTCCACAGATACGCAGTATTTT,CASSHGLAGGPSTDTQYF
TRBJ2-7,TRBV7-6,many,NA,TGTGCCAGCAGCTTAGTGTCCACAAACTCCTACGAGCAGTACTTC,CASSLVSTNSYEQYF
TRBJ2-2,TRBV3-1,NA,NA,TGTGCCAGCAGCCAAGATCTGGGGTTGCGAACCGGGGAGCAGTTTTTT,CASSQDLGLRTGEQFF
TRBJ2-3,TRBV2,few,NA,TGTGCCAGCAGGGAGACAGGACACACAGATACGCAGTATTTT,CASRETGHTDTQYF
TRBJ2-3,TRBV5-1,NA,NA,TGCGCCAGCAGCGGCGGGACTAGCACAGATACGCAGTATTTT,CASSGGTSTDTQYF
TRBJ2-3,TRBV9,NA,NA,TGTGCCAGCAGCTACTCGGGGATGCTTACAGATACGCAGTATTTT,CASSYSGMLTDTQYF
TRBJ2-7,TRBV29-1,many,NA,TGCAGCGCCTCGGGACGCCACGAGCAGTACTTC,CSASGRHEQYF
TRBJ1-2,TRBV20-1,many,NA,TGCAGTGCTAGATCCCCTCAGGGGTATGGCTACACCTTC,CSARSPQGYGYTF
TRBJ2-3,TRBV4-1,many,NA,TGCGCCAGCAGCCACCCCCAGGATACGCAGTATTTT,CASSHPQDTQYF
TRBJ2-1,TRBV5-8,many,TRBD1,TGTGCCAGCAGCCCTACAGGGGTTAGCTCCTACAATGAGCAGTTCTTC,CASSPTGVSSYNEQFF
TRBJ2-3,TRBV29-1,many,NA,TGCAGCGTTGCCCAGGGGTCAGATACGCAGTATTTT,CSVAQGSDTQYF
TRBJ2-3,TRBV24-1,many,NA,TGTGCCACCAGTGATCGAGGGTTGTCGGCAGATACGCAGTATTTT,CATSDRGLSADTQYF
TRBJ2-5,TRBV11-2,NA,NA,TGTGCCAGCAGCTTAGAAACGTACCAAGAGACCCAGTACTTC,CASSLETYQETQYF
TRBJ1-5,TRBV20-1,many,NA,TGCAGTGCCCAGGGTACAGCTGATCAGCCCCAGCATTTT,CSAQGTADQPQHF
TRBJ2-7,TRBV18,medium-sized,TRBD1,TGTGCCAGCTCACCTACAGGGGTGAATTACGAGCAGTACTTC,CASSPTGVNYEQYF
TRBJ2-3,TRBV7-9,many,NA,TGTGCCAGCAGCTCATCACTTAGCACAGATACGCAGTATTTT,CASSSSLSTDTQYF
TRBJ2-5,TRBV5-5,NA,NA,TGTGCCAGCAGCTTTTACGTCGAGACCCAGTACTTC,CASSFYVETQYF
TRBJ1-3,TRBV10-3,many,NA,TGTGCCATCAGCGGCAGGCTTTTGTCTGGAAACACCATATATTTT,CAISGRLLSGNTIYF
TRBJ2-1,TRBV20-1,many,NA,TGCAGTGCTAGAGCCCTAGCGTCGAGCTCCTACAATGAGCAGTTCTTC,CSARALASSSYNEQFF
TRBJ2-1,TRBV7-9,many,NA,TGTGCCAGCAGCTTGAAAACAGGCCGTGGGGATGAGCAGTTCTTC,CASSLKTGRGDEQFF
TRBJ2-2,TRBV7-9,many,NA,TGTGCCAGCAGCTTCACTTATAGCACCGGGGAGCTGTTTTTT,CASSFTYSTGELFF
TRBJ1-1,TRBV6-2/TRBV6-3,many,NA,TGTGCCAGCAGAGCGGACCCCTGGGCGAACACTGAAGCTTTCTTT,CASRADPWANTEAFF
TRBJ2-7,TRBV4-3,many,NA,TGCGCCAGCAGCTACTCTTCGACAGCCTACGAGCAGTACTTC,CASSYSSTAYEQYF
TRBJ1-5,TRBV7-9,many,NA,TGTGCCAGCAGCCTCAGGGCTAATCAGCCCCAGCATTTT,CASSLRANQPQHF
TRBJ1-2,TRBV7-9,many,TRBD1,TGTGCCAGCAGCTTGGGGACAGGGCTCTATGGCTACACCTTT,CASSLGTGLYGYTF
TRBJ1-5,TRBV15,many,NA,TGTGCCACCAGCAGAGGGTCGGGACAGCCCCAGCATTTT,CATSRGSGQPQHF
TRBJ2-6,TRBV27,many,NA,TGTGCCAGCAGACTATCTGGGGCCAACGTCCTGACTTTC,CASRLSGANVLTF
TRBJ2-5,TRBV7-2,many,NA,TGTGCCAGCAGCTTAATGGTGCGGGAAGAGACCCAGTACTTC,CASSLMVREETQYF
TRBJ2-2,TRBV20-1,many,TRBD2,TGCAGTGCTAGAGAAGGACTAGCGGGGGGAACCGGGGAGCTGTTTTTT,CSAREGLAGGTGELFF
TRBJ1-5,TRBV5-8,many,NA,TGTGCCAGCAGCTTGGACTCAGGTCATCAGCCCCAGCATTTT,CASSLDSGHQPQHF
TRBJ2-7,TRBV28,few,TRBD2,TGTGCCAGCAGTTTAGCGGGAGTGCAGTACTTC,CASSLAGVQYF
TRBJ2-7,TRBV12-3/TRBV12-4,many,NA,TGTGCCAGCAGCCCTCAGGCGGGAAGGCGGGTTGAGCAGTACTTC,CASSPQAGRRVEQYF
TRBJ1-3,TRBV10-3,many,NA,TGTGCCACAAGGGTCGGGACGACCAGCTCTGGAAACACCATATATTTT,CATRVGTTSSGNTIYF
TRBJ2-7,TRBV4-1,many,NA,TGCGCCAGCAGCCTCCTCGGGGACCGAATCTACGAGCAGTACTTC,CASSLLGDRIYEQYF
TRBJ2-2,TRBV4-1,many,NA,TGCGCCAGCAGCCAGATTGACCGGGACACCGGGGAGCTGTTTTTT,CASSQIDRDTGELFF
TRBJ1-2,TRBV7-9,many,NA,TGTGCCAGCAGCGCAACGAACTATGGCTACACCTTC,CASSATNYGYTF
TRBJ2-5,TRBV12-3/TRBV12-4,many,NA,TGTGCCAGCAGAATACACCCCCAAGAGACCCAGTACTTC,CASRIHPQETQYF
TRBJ2-1,TRBV20-1,many,NA,TGCAGTGCTATACTCGCGGCGGGGAGCTCCTACAATGAGCAGTTCTTC,CSAILAAGSSYNEQFF
TRBJ2-7,TRBV5-1,many,NA,TGCGCCAGCAGCAGCGGGCCAATGGACTACGAGCAGTACTTC,CASSSGPMDYEQYF